This T cell receptor beta chain appears in the sequencing data of a study of beta chain features in type 1 diabetes. CDR1 and CDR2 from the germline V gene are GTSNPN and SVGIG (reference sequence). With 2 bases removed from V and 5 bases from J, the gap between germline ends came to 10 bases. The CDR3 consists of 13 residues. Expressed TCRB transcripts were sequenced because the isolated RNA had all been reverse transcribed beforehand. Some clones are missing from TCRdb's copy, which holds only in-frame ones; the method was immunoSEQ multiplex PCR. The sample carries roughly 350,000 clones, approximately 11% recorded once.

The J gene is TRBJ1-5, the V gene TRBV30; tentative D call: TRBD1 (6 bases). This sequence originates from a woman aged 25 to 39 in good health. The sample comprised naive CD4+ T cells from blood. CDR3 nucleotides: TGTGCCTGGAGTAGGGGGAGGGATCAGCCCCAGCATTTT. This sequence encodes CAWSRGRDQPQHF. The whole variable domain, filled in from reference TRBV30 and TRBJ1-5, reads SQTIHQWPATLVQPVGSPLSLECTVEGTSNPNLYWYRQAAGRGLQLLFYSVGIGQISSEVPQNLSASRPQDRQFILSSKKLLLSDSGFYLCAWSRGRDQPQHFGDGTRLSIL.